The subject of this entry is one T cell receptor (beta chain). Per-base qualities were not stored, and no clone one base away is much larger. This entry comes from a study of T cells in tuberculosis (dated by TCRdb to 2017 to 2018). Background for the entire study: In the study, CD1B tetramers and high-throughput TCR immunosequencing were combined to characterize T cells specific for the mycobacterial lipid antigen glucose monomycolate (GMM).

Thawed, overnight-rested PBMC were stained with GMM-loaded CD1B tetramer, a Live/Dead dye and anti-CD3, then sorted on a FACS Aria II. C32 glucose monomycolate purified from Rhodococcus equi was loaded onto CD1B tetramers. Before cryopreservation, the PBMC used for tetramer sorting had been depleted of CD14-expressing monocytes for a separate study. From each donor, about 100,000 tetramer-negative cells were also sorted and analyzed side by side with the tetramer-positive cells. Antigen-specific T cells were sorted from several healthy South African adults using GMM-loaded CD1B tetramers. CDR1 and CDR2 (SGHVS, FNYEAQ) derive from the germline V gene. V is pared back by 6 bases and J by 7 bases, with 18 bases lying between the germline termini. The CDR3 goes from the cysteine to the phenylalanine over 15 residues. Just the 45-base CDR3 DNA is kept, in frame starting at base 1. The research as a whole found: T cells that bind the CD1B-GMM tetramer with low affinity may have been missed by the stringent sort gate.

TCR-alpha and TCR-beta chains were sequenced unpaired, so chain pairing information was not available. TCR libraries were generated with the immunoSEQ multiplex PCR assay, using TCR-beta and/or TCR-alpha/delta assays for each sample. Amplified TCR libraries were sequenced on the Illumina high-throughput platform. As for the original processing: Clustering and dimensionality reduction relied on pairwise TCRdist distances among GMM-specific receptors from T cells that were either sorted ex vivo or expanded in vitro. Sequence motifs defined by gene usage and CDR3 content were checked for enrichment by comparing tetramer-positive and tetramer-negative populations. The table was pulled from immuneACCESS by TCRdb, which kept in-frame rearrangements only. Such tables lose some clones; where checked, under half of the loss comes from unresolved V genes, and the rest has no known cause. V, J and clone size derive from that table, while D and trimming were established from the DNA sequence. This sample gives more than 70,000 clones in total; approximately 90% of them show up just once. Clones ranked in the top ten supply about 1.9% of the sample.

The clonotype comes from an adult woman with latent tuberculosis. The rearranged segments are TRBV7-6 and TRBJ1-4; the D segment could be TRBD1, given 5 matching bases. Sequenced: CD1b-GMM tetramer-negative cells sorted from PBMCs. The sample's cell subset or site, from its label and the paper: T cells not binding CD1B-GMM tetramer, sorted from same donor. In nucleotide form, the sequence is TGTGCCAGCAGAGCCGGGACTTTGAGGGGTGAAAAACTGTTTTTT. The encoded protein is CASRAGTLRGEKLFF. This CDR3, with the reference TRBV7-6 and TRBJ1-4 proteins standing in past its ends, gives the full variable domain GAGVSQSPRYKVTKRGQDVALRCDPISGHVSLYWYRQALGQGPEFLTYFNYEAQQDKSGLPNDRFSAERPEGSISTLTIQRTEQRDSAMYRCASRAGTLRGEKLFFGSGTQLSVL.